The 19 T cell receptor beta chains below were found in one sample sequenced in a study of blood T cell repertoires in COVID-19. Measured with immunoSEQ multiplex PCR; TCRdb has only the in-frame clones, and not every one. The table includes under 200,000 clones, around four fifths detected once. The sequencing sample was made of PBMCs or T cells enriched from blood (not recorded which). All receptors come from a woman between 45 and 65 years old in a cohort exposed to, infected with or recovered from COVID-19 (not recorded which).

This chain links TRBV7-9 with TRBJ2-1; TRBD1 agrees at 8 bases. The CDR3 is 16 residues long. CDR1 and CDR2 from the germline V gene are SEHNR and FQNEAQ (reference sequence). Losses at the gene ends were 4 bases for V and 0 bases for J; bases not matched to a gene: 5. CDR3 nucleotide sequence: TGTGCCAGCAGCTGGCTAGACAGGGGCTCCTACAATGAGCAGTTCTTC. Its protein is CASSWLDRGSYNEQFF.

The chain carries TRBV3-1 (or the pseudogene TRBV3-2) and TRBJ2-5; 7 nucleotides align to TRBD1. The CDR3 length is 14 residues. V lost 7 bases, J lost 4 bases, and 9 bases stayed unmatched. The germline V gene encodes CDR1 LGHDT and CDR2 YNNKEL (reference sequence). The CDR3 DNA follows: TGTGCCAGCACAGCGACAGGGTTTAGAGAGACCCAGTACTTC. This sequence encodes CASTATGFRETQYF.

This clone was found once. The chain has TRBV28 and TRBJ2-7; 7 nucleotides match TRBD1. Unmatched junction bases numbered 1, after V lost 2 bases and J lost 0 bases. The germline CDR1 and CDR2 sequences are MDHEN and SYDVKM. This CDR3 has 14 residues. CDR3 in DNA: TGTGCCAGCAGTTTAAGACAGGGCTCCTACGAGCAGTACTTC. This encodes CASSLRQGSYEQYF.

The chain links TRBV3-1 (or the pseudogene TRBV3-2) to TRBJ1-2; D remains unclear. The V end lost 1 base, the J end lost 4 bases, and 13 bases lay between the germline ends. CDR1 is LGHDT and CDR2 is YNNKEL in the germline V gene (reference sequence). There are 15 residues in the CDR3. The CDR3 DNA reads TGTGCCAGCAGCCAAGGCAATCGGGGAGCCTATGGCTACACCTTC. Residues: CASSQGNRGAYGYTF.

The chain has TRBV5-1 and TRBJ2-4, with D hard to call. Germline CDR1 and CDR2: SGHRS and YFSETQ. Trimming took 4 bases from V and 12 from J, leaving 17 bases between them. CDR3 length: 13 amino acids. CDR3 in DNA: TGCGCCAGCAGCCACGAGAACCGTATAGATCAGTACTTC. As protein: CASSHENRIDQYF.

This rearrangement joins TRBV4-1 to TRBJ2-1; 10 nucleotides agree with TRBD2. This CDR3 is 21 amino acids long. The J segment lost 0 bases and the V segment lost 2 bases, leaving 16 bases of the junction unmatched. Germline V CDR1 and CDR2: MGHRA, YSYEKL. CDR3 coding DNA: TGCGCCAGCAGCCAACAGCTGAGCGGGAGGGGACTCTTAAGCTCCTACAATGAGCAGTTCTTC. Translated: CASSQQLSGRGLLSSYNEQFF.

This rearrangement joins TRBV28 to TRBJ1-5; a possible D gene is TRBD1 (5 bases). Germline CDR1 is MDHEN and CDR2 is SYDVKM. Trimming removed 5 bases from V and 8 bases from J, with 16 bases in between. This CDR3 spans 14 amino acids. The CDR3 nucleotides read TGTGCCAGCAGTAGCGACAGCCAGGTTGAGCCCCAGCATTTT. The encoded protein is CASSSDSQVEPQHF.

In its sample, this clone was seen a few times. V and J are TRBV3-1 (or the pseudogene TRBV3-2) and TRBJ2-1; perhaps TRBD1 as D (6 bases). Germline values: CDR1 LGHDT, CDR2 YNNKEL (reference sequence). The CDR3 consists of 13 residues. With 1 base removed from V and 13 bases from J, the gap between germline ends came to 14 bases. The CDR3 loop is CASSQVPGQGQFF. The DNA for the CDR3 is TGTGCCAGCAGCCAAGTACCGGGACAAGGCCAGTTCTTC.

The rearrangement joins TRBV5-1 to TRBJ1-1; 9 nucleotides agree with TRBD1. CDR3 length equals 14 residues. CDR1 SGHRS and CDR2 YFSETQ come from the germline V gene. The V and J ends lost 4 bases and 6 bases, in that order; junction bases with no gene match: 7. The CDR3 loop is CASSAGQGPPEAFF. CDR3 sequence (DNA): TGCGCCAGCAGCGCCGGACAGGGGCCCCCTGAAGCTTTCTTT.

This CDR3 is CASSPFRGTSDPYEQYF. CDR3 nucleotide sequence: TGTGCCAGCAGCCCCTTCAGGGGGACATCTGATCCCTACGAGCAGTACTTC. The rearrangement uses TRBV7-2 and TRBJ2-7, with 7 bases aligning to TRBD1. The germline CDR1 and CDR2 sequences are SGHTA and FQGNSA. V gave up 5 bases and J gave up 2 bases; unmatched junction bases: 15. CDR3 size: 17 residues.

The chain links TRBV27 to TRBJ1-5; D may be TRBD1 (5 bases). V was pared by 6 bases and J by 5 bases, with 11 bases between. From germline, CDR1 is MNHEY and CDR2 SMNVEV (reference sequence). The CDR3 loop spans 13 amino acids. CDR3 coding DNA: TGTGCCAGCAGCGATCAGGGTTATCAGCCCCAGCATTTT. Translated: CASSDQGYQPQHF.

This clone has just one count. CDR3 DNA: TGTGCCAGCAGCACCTTGCGGGGATACAATGAGCAGTTCTTC. The encoded protein is CASSTLRGYNEQFF. The chain employs TRBV11-2 and TRBJ2-1; D is possibly TRBD2 (6 bases). With 5 bases removed from V and 4 bases from J, the gap between germline ends came to 12 bases. The germline V gene has CDR1 SGHAT and CDR2 FQNNGV. The CDR3 runs 14 residues.

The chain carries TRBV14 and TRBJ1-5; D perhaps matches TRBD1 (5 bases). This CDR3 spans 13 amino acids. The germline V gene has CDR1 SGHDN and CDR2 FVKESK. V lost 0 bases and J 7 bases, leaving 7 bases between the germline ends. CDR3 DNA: TGTGCCAGCAGCCAAGATGGGGGGCAGCCCCAGCATTTT. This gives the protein CASSQDGGQPQHF.

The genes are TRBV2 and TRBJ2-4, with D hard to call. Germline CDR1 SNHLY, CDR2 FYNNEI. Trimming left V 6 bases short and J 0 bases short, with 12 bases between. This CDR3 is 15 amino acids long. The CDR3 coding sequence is TGTGCCAGCAGGTACAGTCCTCTAGCCAAAAACATTCAGTACTTC. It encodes CASRYSPLAKNIQYF.

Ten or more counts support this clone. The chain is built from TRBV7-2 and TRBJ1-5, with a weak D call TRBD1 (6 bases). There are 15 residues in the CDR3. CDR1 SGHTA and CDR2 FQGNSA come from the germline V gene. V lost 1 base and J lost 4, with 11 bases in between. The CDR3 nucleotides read TGTGCCAGCAGCTTAGTTTGGACAGCTAATCAGCCCCAGCATTTT. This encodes CASSLVWTANQPQHF.

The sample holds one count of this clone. CDR3 region: CASETLNTEAFF. Written as DNA, the CDR3 is TGTGCCAGCGAAACATTGAACACTGAAGCTTTCTTT. The chain uses TRBV18 and TRBJ1-1; the D is unclear. The V gene lost 8 bases and the J gene lost 0 bases, with 7 bases spanning the gap. Per germline, CDR1 KGHSH and CDR2 LQKENI. The CDR3 length is 12 residues.

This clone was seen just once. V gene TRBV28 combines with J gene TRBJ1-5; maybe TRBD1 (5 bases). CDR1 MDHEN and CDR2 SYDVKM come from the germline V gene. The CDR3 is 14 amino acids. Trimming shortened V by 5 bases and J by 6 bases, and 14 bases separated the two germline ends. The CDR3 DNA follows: TGTGCCAGCAGTAACCAGGGTCCGAGTCAGCCCCAGCATTTT. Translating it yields CASSNQGPSQPQHF.

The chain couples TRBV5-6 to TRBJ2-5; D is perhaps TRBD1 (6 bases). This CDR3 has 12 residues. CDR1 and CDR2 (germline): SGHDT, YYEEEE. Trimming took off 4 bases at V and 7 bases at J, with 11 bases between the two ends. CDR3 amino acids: CASSPLGGTQYF. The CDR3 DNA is TGTGCCAGCAGCCCACTAGGGGGGACCCAGTACTTC.

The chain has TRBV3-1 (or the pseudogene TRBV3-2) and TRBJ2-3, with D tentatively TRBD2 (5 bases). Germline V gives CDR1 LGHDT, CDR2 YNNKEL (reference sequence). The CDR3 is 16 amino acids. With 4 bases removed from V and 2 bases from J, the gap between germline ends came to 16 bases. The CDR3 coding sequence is TGTGCCAGCAGCCCACTCGAGGGAGTCACCACAGATACGCAGTATTTT. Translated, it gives CASSPLEGVTTDTQYF.